The TCR beta chain described here comes from a study of T cell responses to AZD1222 COVID-19 vaccine. General study points: Rises in breadth and depth of Spike-specific TCRs came after two AZD1222 doses. The number of AZD1222 recipients seropositive at baseline was only 5 to 7. Sampled repertoires all dated from after the peak T cell response.

As regards this clone: No antigen is known for it.

The CDR3 totals 17 residues. J gave up 3 bases and V 5 bases, and 12 bases lay outside the gene matches. Germline V lookup: CDR1 MDHEN, CDR2 SYDVKM. The method was immunoSEQ multiplex PCR; TCRdb's version includes in-frame clones alone and lacks a portion of them. The data contain about 81,000 clones, approximately 89% of them singletons. The sequences come from peripheral blood, collected 28 days after the second AZD1222 dose. This chain connects TRBV28 to TRBJ2-7; 11 bases agree with TRBD2. The TCR originated in an adult who received the AZD1222 COVID-19 vaccine. In DNA, the CDR3 is TGTGCCAGCAGTCCCGCTGCTCGGGGACTAGCGGTCTACGAGCAGTACTTC. As protein: CASSPAARGLAVYEQYF.